This T cell receptor beta chain was sequenced during a study of early T cells in non-severe SARS-CoV-2 infection. Study summary: Sequencing was performed on bulk RNA from unsorted whole blood, leaving chains unpaired. Study-level points and caveats: VDJdb matching skewed toward anti-spike CD8 responses, missing private and CD4 specificities.

Trimming left V 2 bases short and J 5 bases short, with 7 bases between. The CDR3 loop spans 13 amino acids. Germline loops: CDR1 MNHNS, CDR2 SASEGT. In its sample, this clonotype was seen a few times. Its specificity is not known. In the library, individual cDNA molecules carried attached unique molecular identifiers. In TCRdb, the 5' RACE reads were re-called with MiXCR into one record per CDR3 protein. The top ten hold roughly a tenth of the sample, which has under 70,000 distinct CDR3 sequences, roughly an eighth seen once. The clonotype originates from an adult who was a healthcare worker with PCR-confirmed SARS-CoV-2 infection or an uninfected control (not recorded which). Sequenced sample: whole blood. V is TRBV6-1 and J is TRBJ1-5; D is uncertain. The DNA for the CDR3 is TGTGCCAGCAGTGAACAGGCTGATCAGCCCCAGCATTTT. Its translation: CASSEQADQPQHF.